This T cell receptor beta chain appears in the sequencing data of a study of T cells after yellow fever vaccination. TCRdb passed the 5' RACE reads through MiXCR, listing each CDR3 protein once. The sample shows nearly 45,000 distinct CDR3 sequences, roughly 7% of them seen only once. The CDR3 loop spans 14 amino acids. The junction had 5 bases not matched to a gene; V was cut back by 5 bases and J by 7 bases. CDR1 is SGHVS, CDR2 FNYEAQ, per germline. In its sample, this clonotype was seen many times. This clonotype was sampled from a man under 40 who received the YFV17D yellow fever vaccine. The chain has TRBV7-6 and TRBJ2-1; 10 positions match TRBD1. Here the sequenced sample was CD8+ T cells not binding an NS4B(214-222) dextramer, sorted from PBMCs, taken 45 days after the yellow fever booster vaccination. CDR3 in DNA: TGTGCCAGCAGCCCGGACAGGGGGTTAAATGAGCAGTTCTTC. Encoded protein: CASSPDRGLNEQFF.